Below are 32 T cell receptor beta chains sequenced from a single sample in a study of blood T cell repertoires in COVID-19. Sequencing used immunoSEQ multiplex PCR; TCRdb keeps in-frame clones, though not all of them. Among 300,000 to 400,000 clones listed, around 84% were seen once. Sequencing used PBMCs or T cells enriched from blood (not recorded which). The origin of the receptors is a woman aged 25 to 39 who had been exposed to COVID-19.

The J gene is TRBJ1-2, the V gene TRBV6-1; TRBD1 aligns across 7 bases. CDR3 size: 16 residues. After removal of 4 bases from V and 3 bases from J, the junction contained 11 bases not matched to a gene. Per germline, CDR1 MNHNS and CDR2 SASEGT. The chain's CDR3 is CASSARYRGGDYGYTF. CDR3 nucleotide sequence: TGTGCCAGCAGTGCGCGATACAGGGGAGGAGACTATGGCTACACCTTC.

CDR3 residues: CASSTGGSNYGYTF. The CDR3 DNA is TGTGCCAGCAGCACGGGGGGATCGAACTATGGCTACACCTTC. J is TRBJ1-2 and V is TRBV7-2; TRBD1 might be the D (5 bases). V was shortened by 5 bases and J by 2 bases, with 12 bases between the two germline ends. The CDR3 is made up of 14 amino acids. CDR1 SGHTA and CDR2 FQGNSA come from the germline V gene.

V usage is TRBV30 and J usage is TRBJ2-7; D uncertain. Trimming removed 2 bases at V and 0 bases at J, with 5 bases between. There are 12 residues in the CDR3. Germline V gene sequence: CDR1 GTSNPN, CDR2 SVGIG (reference sequence). The CDR3 DNA reads as TGTGCCTGGAGTCCTTCCTCCTACGAGCAGTACTTC. Protein product: CAWSPSSYEQYF. Full variable domain (outside the CDR3, taken from reference TRBV30 and TRBJ2-7): SQTIHQWPATLVQPVGSPLSLECTVEGTSNPNLYWYRQAAGRGLQLLFYSVGIGQISSEVPQNLSASRPQDRQFILSSKKLLLSDSGFYLCAWSPSSYEQYFGPGTRLTVT.

In its sample, this clone was seen once. The J gene is TRBJ2-3, the V gene TRBV27, with 7 positions matching TRBD1. Germline V gene lookup returns CDR1 MNHEY and CDR2 SMNVEV (reference sequence). The CDR3 runs 14 residues. The trim removed 3 bases at V and 4 bases at J, leaving 4 bases unmatched. The CDR3 bases are TGTGCCAGCAGTTTGGTAGGGGGCCCAGATACGCAGTATTTT. It yields the protein CASSLVGGPDTQYF.

The V and J genes are TRBV19 and TRBJ2-3, with 7 positions matching TRBD2. V shed 3 bases and J 2 bases; nucleotides not matched to a gene: 8. The length of the CDR3 is 16 residues. Germline CDR1 reads LNHDA; CDR2 reads SQIVND (reference sequence). The CDR3 bases are TGTGCCAGTAGTATGTATTTAGCGGGCCCCACAGATACGCAGTATTTT. Translation: CASSMYLAGPTDTQYF. The whole variable domain, filled in from reference TRBV19 and TRBJ2-3, reads DGGITQSPKYLFRKEGQNVTLSCEQNLNHDAMYWYRQDPGQGLRLIYYSQIVNDFQKGDIAEGYSVSREKKESFPLTVTSAQKNPTAFYLCASSMYLAGPTDTQYFGPGTRLTVL.

This sequence joins TRBV19 and TRBJ2-3; no definite D call. Germline V gene lookup returns CDR1 LNHDA and CDR2 SQIVND (reference sequence). CDR3 length: 15 residues. Trimming removed 1 base at V and 1 base at J, with 9 bases between. The CDR3 DNA follows: TGTGCCAGTAGTATAGGGGTAGGAGGCACAGATACGCAGTATTTT. Encoded protein: CASSIGVGGTDTQYF.

The chain uses TRBV30 and TRBJ1-2; maybe TRBD1 (5 bases). V was cut by 1 base and J by 8 bases, with 11 bases left in between. CDR1 is GTSNPN, CDR2 SVGIG, per germline (reference sequence). The CDR3 spans 12 residues. The CDR3 loop is CAWSAQGEGYTF. DNA of the CDR3: TGTGCCTGGAGTGCCCAGGGTGAAGGCTACACCTTC.

The sample holds one count of this clone. The CDR3 reads CASSIGGRAKTSYNEQFF. In DNA form, the CDR3 reads TGTGCCAGTAGTATCGGAGGGAGGGCCAAGACTTCCTACAATGAGCAGTTCTTC. The chain combines TRBV19 with TRBJ2-1, with TRBD2 matching over 7 bases. With V trimmed by 3 bases and J by 1 base, 12 bases remained unmatched. Germline lookup yields CDR1 LNHDA and CDR2 SQIVND (reference sequence). The CDR3 contains 18 residues.

The CDR3 nucleotides are TGTGCCAGCCGTCGACAGGGGGCCGCCACTAACACTGAAGCTTTCTTT. It translates to CASRRQGAATNTEAFF. The chain recombines TRBV19 with TRBJ1-1; 10 bases agree with TRBD1. V dropped 9 bases and J dropped 2; count of bases not matched to a gene: 12. Germline CDR1 reads LNHDA; CDR2 reads SQIVND (reference sequence). This CDR3 is built from 16 residues.

The gene calls are TRBV12-3 or TRBV12-4 and TRBJ1-2; the D is unclear. This CDR3 is built from 13 residues. The V end lost 7 bases, the J end lost 6 bases, and 15 bases lay between the germline ends. CDR3 sequence reads: CASTPRQYNGYTF. The CDR3 DNA sequence: TGTGCCAGCACCCCGAGGCAGTACAATGGCTACACCTTC.

The rearrangement uses TRBV30 and TRBJ2-2; D remains ambiguous. The germline gives CDR1 GTSNPN, CDR2 SVGIG (reference sequence). The CDR3 is made up of 13 amino acids. Trimming stripped 1 base from V and 3 bases from J, with 6 bases between. Here the CDR3 reads CAWSAQYTGELFF. The CDR3 DNA is TGTGCCTGGAGTGCCCAGTACACCGGGGAGCTGTTTTTT.

The chain employs TRBV9 and TRBJ1-1; 8 nucleotides align to TRBD1. This CDR3 comprises 14 residues. Germline V lookup: CDR1 SGDLS, CDR2 YYNGEE. V dropped 1 base and J dropped 7; count of bases not matched to a gene: 6. CDR3: CASSVFTGGDEAFF. CDR3 DNA sequence: TGTGCCAGCAGCGTATTTACAGGGGGGGATGAAGCTTTCTTT.

The DNA of the CDR3 is TGTGCCTGGAGTGCCCCGGAGGGTTGGGCAACTAATGAAAAACTGTTTTTT. Translating gives CAWSAPEGWATNEKLFF. V and J are TRBV30 and TRBJ1-4; D is unclear. Per germline, CDR1 GTSNPN and CDR2 SVGIG (reference sequence). This CDR3 spans 17 amino acids. V was clipped by 1 base and J by 0 bases, with 15 bases between them.

The chain couples TRBV18 to TRBJ2-7, with TRBD1 matching 7 bases. This CDR3 comprises 15 residues. Germline lookup yields CDR1 KGHSH and CDR2 LQKENI. Unmatched junction bases numbered 7, after V lost 2 bases and J lost 3 bases. CDR3 residues: CASSPKSGDSYEQYF. The CDR3, as DNA: TGTGCCAGCTCACCAAAGTCAGGGGACAGCTACGAGCAGTACTTC.

The chain carries TRBV6-1 and TRBJ1-3; D gene uncertain. The V end lost 2 bases, the J end lost 0 bases, and 5 bases lay between the germline ends. Per the germline V gene, CDR1 is MNHNS and CDR2 is SASEGT. This CDR3 contains 14 residues. The CDR3, as DNA: TGTGCCAGCAGTGAACTTGTCTCTGGAAACACCATATATTTT. Its protein is CASSELVSGNTIYF.

This chain uses TRBV5-1 with TRBJ2-7; possibly TRBD1 for D (7 bases). Germline loops: CDR1 SGHRS, CDR2 YFSETQ. Trimming took 5 bases from V and 5 from J, leaving 14 bases between them. The CDR3 spans 13 residues. CDR3 sequence: CASRDAGGNEQYF. For the CDR3, the DNA is TGCGCCAGCAGAGACGCAGGGGGGAACGAGCAGTACTTC.

This clone came up once. The chain combines TRBV5-5 with TRBJ2-5, with TRBD1 matching over 9 bases. Per the germline V gene, CDR1 is SGHKS and CDR2 is YYEKEE (reference sequence). J was trimmed by 4 bases and V by 2 bases; bases with no gene match: 6. The CDR3 spans 15 residues. The CDR3 DNA sequence: TGTGCCAGCAGCTTCTCGACAGGGGGGACAGAGACCCAGTACTTC. This translates into CASSFSTGGTETQYF.

The chain employs TRBV29-1 and TRBJ2-6; possibly TRBD1 for D (5 bases). Germline CDR1 SQVTM, CDR2 ANQGSEA. The CDR3 consists of 15 residues. The ends were cut back, 1 base at V and 0 bases at J, with 7 bases in the middle. The CDR3 DNA reads TGCAGCGTTGAAGGGGGCGTCTCTGGGGCCAACGTCCTGACTTTC. It translates to CSVEGGVSGANVLTF.

V is TRBV7-2 and J is TRBJ1-1, with D hard to call. Per germline, CDR1 SGHTA and CDR2 FQGNSA. Trimming pared 3 bases from V and 0 bases from J, leaving 8 bases between. The CDR3 runs to 14 residues. CDR3 sequence reads: CASSFLNMNTEAFF. In nucleotides, the CDR3 is TGTGCCAGCAGCTTTTTAAATATGAACACTGAAGCTTTCTTT.

A word on this clone: An end of the junction does not agree with germline; a read error may underlie this. The chain combines TRBV11-2 with TRBJ2-5; no definite D call. The CDR3 extends over 13 amino acids. The V gene's germline CDR1 is SGHAT and CDR2 FQNNGV. The CDR3 coding sequence is TGTGCCAGCAGCCTAGAAGCCCCGGAGACCCAGTACTTC. Amino acid sequence: CASSLEAPETQYF. The variable domain in full, completed from reference TRBV11-2 and TRBJ2-5, reads EAGVAQSPRYKIIEKRQSVAFWCNPISGHATLYWYQQILGQGPKLLIQFQNNGVVDDSQLPKDRFSAERLKGVDSTLKIQPAKLEDSAVYLCASSLEAPETQYFGPGTRLLVL.

The chain recombines TRBV4-3 with TRBJ2-7; possible D gene TRBD1, 6 bases. Looked up from germline, CDR1 is LGHNA and CDR2 is YSLEER. V shed 0 bases and J shed 5 bases, with 14 bases lying between them. The CDR3 loop spans 15 amino acids. CDR3 residues: CASSQDPTGGDEQYF. Written as DNA, the CDR3 is TGCGCCAGCAGCCAAGATCCGACAGGTGGGGACGAGCAGTACTTC.

In this sample, this clone turned up a few times. Other nucleotide sequences in the sample specify the same CDR3. The chain uses TRBV28 and TRBJ1-2; D is unclear. CDR1 and CDR2 from the germline V gene are MDHEN and SYDVKM. This CDR3 region has 12 residues. The V end was cut by 5 bases, the J end by 5 bases, with 9 bases between. In DNA form, the CDR3 reads TGTGCCAGCAGTCCGCCGGGTTATGGCTACACCTTC. Amino acids: CASSPPGYGYTF.

The chain uses TRBV30 and TRBJ1-3; 8 positions agree with TRBD1. The junction had 1 base not matched to a gene; V was cut back by 5 bases and J by 4 bases. Germline CDR1 and CDR2: GTSNPN and SVGIG (reference sequence). The CDR3 covers 12 residues. CDR3 amino acids: CAWGQGGNTIYF. The CDR3 nucleotides read TGTGCCTGGGGACAGGGAGGAAACACCATATATTTT.

Concerning this clone itself: The same CDR3 also results from other DNA sequences found in this sample. The chain is built from TRBV9 and TRBJ1-3, with a possible D match to TRBD1 (6 bases). The CDR3 is 14 amino acids. With 0 bases removed from V and 4 bases from J, the gap between germline ends came to 8 bases. Germline-derived CDR1 and CDR2 are SGDLS and YYNGEE. This CDR3 is CASSVAGVGNTIYF. CDR3 in DNA: TGTGCCAGCAGCGTAGCAGGGGTAGGAAACACCATATATTTT. Combining the CDR3 with reference TRBV9 and TRBJ1-3 gives the whole variable domain DSGVTQTPKHLITATGQRVTLRCSPRSGDLSVYWYQQSLDQGLQFLIQYYNGEERAKGNILERFSAQQFPDLHSELNLSSLELGDSALYFCASSVAGVGNTIYFGEGSWLTVV.

The V and J genes are TRBV12-5 and TRBJ2-3; a weak D match, TRBD2 (5 bases). V was cut by 8 bases and J by 0 bases, with 9 bases left in between. Germline V gives CDR1 LGHNT, CDR2 FRNRAP. CDR3 length: 13 amino acids. This CDR3 is CASQEVSTDTQYF. The CDR3 DNA sequence: TGTGCTAGTCAGGAGGTTAGCACAGATACGCAGTATTTT.

The chain links TRBV24-1 to TRBJ1-4; 7 bases fit TRBD1. The length of the CDR3 is 15 residues. V lost 5 bases to trimming and J lost 5 bases; unmatched junction nucleotides: 7. Germline values: CDR1 KGHDR, CDR2 SFDVKD. DNA of the CDR3: TGTGCCACCAGTGCCGGGACGACAGGGAATGAAAAACTGTTTTTT. It yields the protein CATSAGTTGNEKLFF.

This clone was counted ten times or more. The chain employs TRBV2 and TRBJ1-1; TRBD1 aligns across 8 bases. This CDR3 comprises 14 residues. With V trimmed by 4 bases and J by 3 bases, 4 bases remained unmatched. Germline assignment: CDR1 SNHLY and CDR2 FYNNEI. In DNA form, the CDR3 reads TGTGCCAGCAGTGTCCAGGGGGCCGACACTGAAGCTTTCTTT. Residues: CASSVQGADTEAFF.

The chain recombines TRBV30 with TRBJ2-7, with a possible D match to TRBD1 (7 bases). V lost 8 bases and J lost 2, with 13 bases in between. Germline V gives CDR1 GTSNPN, CDR2 SVGIG (reference sequence). This CDR3 contains 12 residues. The CDR3 is CAGGTVPYEQYF. CDR3 DNA: TGTGCCGGGGGGACAGTTCCCTACGAGCAGTACTTC.

J is TRBJ2-7 and V is TRBV4-1, with a possible D match to TRBD1 (7 bases). The CDR3 loop spans 15 amino acids. Trimming cost V 5 bases and J 3 bases, with 17 bases left between them. Germline V lookup: CDR1 MGHRA, CDR2 YSYEKL. The CDR3 sequence: CASSKSQGGNYEQYF. CDR3 coding DNA: TGCGCCAGCAGCAAGTCTCAGGGGGGTAACTACGAGCAGTACTTC.

About this clone: The same CDR3 also results from other DNA sequences found in this sample. The V gene is TRBV19, the J gene TRBJ2-7, with 8 nucleotides matching TRBD2. The germline V gene has CDR1 LNHDA and CDR2 SQIVND (reference sequence). This CDR3 is built from 14 residues. Germline trimming cut 3 bases from V and 3 bases from J; bases unmatched to any gene: 4. CDR3 nucleotide sequence: TGTGCCAGTAGTATGCCGGGACTAGTCTACGAGCAGTACTTC. Its protein is CASSMPGLVYEQYF.

This clone was seen just once. This sequence joins TRBV23-1 and TRBJ1-1, with D possibly TRBD1 on 6 matching bases. TRBV23-1 is annotated as an ORF whose role is uncertain. V was trimmed by 3 bases and J by 4 bases, leaving 21 bases between them. The CDR3 has 17 amino acids. DNA for the CDR3: TGCGCCAGCAGTCACCGGACAGAGGGGTGGAATACCACTGAAGCTTTCTTT. This gives the protein CASSHRTEGWNTTEAFF.

The chain combines TRBV7-9 with TRBJ1-4; possible D gene TRBD1, 6 bases. Germline CDR1 is SEHNR and CDR2 is FQNEAQ (reference sequence). CDR3 length equals 14 residues. Trimming stripped 5 bases from V and 5 bases from J, with 12 bases between. The CDR3 coding sequence is TGTGCCAGCAGCCCGGGGGGCCCAAATGAAAAACTGTTTTTT. Amino acids: CASSPGGPNEKLFF.